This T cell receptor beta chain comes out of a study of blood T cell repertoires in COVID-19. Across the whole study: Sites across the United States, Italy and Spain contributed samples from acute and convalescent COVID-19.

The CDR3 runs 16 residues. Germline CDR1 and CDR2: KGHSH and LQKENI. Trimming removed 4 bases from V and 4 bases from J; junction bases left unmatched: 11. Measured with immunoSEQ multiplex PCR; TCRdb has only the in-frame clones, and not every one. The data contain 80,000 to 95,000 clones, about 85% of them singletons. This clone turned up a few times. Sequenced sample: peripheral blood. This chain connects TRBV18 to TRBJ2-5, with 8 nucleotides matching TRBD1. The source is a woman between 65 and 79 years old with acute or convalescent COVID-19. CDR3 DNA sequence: TGTGCCAGCTCACGACAGACAGGGGAAGAGTCAGAGACCCAGTACTTC. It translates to CASSRQTGEESETQYF. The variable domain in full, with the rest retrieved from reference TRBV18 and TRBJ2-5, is NAGVMQNPRHLVRRRGQEARLRCSPMKGHSHVYWYRQLPEEGLKFMVYLQKENIIDESGMPKERFSAEFPKEGPSILRIQQVVRGDSAAYFCASSRQTGEESETQYFGPGTRLLVL.